Listed here are 10 T cell receptor beta chains from one sample, sequenced in a study of CD8 T cells in ankylosing spondylitis. Each CDR3 protein is one row after TCRdb ran MiXCR on the 5' RACE reads. This sample has fewer than 200,000 distinct CDR3 sequences, with 18% found just once. The sequenced material came from blood, either unsorted or a sorted T cell fraction (not recorded which). The receptors here all came from a male donor aged 10 to 30 with ankylosing spondylitis or in good health (not recorded which).

This clonotype was seen many times. The V and J genes are TRBV12-3 or TRBV12-4 and TRBJ2-7; D remains ambiguous. There are 13 residues in the CDR3. The germline V and J ends were trimmed by 1 base and 4 bases, with 8 bases remaining between them. CDR3 protein: CASSLVGDYEQYV. Written as DNA, the CDR3 is TGTGCCAGCAGTTTAGTTGGGGATTACGAGCAGTACGTC.

The chain's CDR3 is CAIGLSGLATYEQYF. CDR3 coding DNA: TGTGCCATCGGGCTGAGCGGACTAGCCACCTACGAGCAGTACTTC. The chain couples TRBV10-3 to TRBJ2-7, with 8 bases matching TRBD2. Germline assignment: CDR1 ENHRY and CDR2 SYGVKD. V lost 8 bases, J lost 2 bases, and 11 bases stayed unmatched. This CDR3 has 15 amino acids.

This clonotype was seen a few times. This chain links TRBV7-6 with TRBJ2-2; D is unclear. Germline values: CDR1 SGHVS, CDR2 FNYEAQ. Between the trimmed V and J ends, which lost 11 bases and 1 base, there was a span of 11 bases. This CDR3 has 13 residues. Here the CDR3 reads CAVGKMNTGELFF. The CDR3 DNA reads as TGTGCCGTCGGCAAGATGAACACCGGGGAGCTGTTTTTT.

This clonotype was observed a handful of times. It may be a read error: a sequence one base away is much more abundant. The chain has TRBV29-1 and TRBJ1-3; maybe TRBD1 (5 bases). The germline V and J ends were trimmed by 4 bases and 6 bases, with 13 bases remaining between them. The CDR3 length is 13 residues. In germline, CDR1 is SQVTM, CDR2 ANQGSEA. CDR3 protein: CSVGQTGVNTIYF. CDR3 in DNA: TGCAGCGTTGGACAGACTGGTGTAAACACCATATATTTT. Together with reference TRBV29-1 and TRBJ1-3, the CDR3 gives the full variable domain: SAVISQKPSRDICQRGTSLTIQCQVDSQVTMMFWYRQQPGQSLTLIATANQGSEATYESGFVIDKFPISRPNLTFSTLTVSNMSPEDSSIYLCSVGQTGVNTIYFGEGSWLTVV.

This clonotype was counted at least ten times. This chain links TRBV4-3 with TRBJ2-1; TRBD1 agrees at 7 bases. Germline V gene sequence: CDR1 LGHNA, CDR2 YSLEER. The CDR3 spans 18 residues. Trimming removed 1 base from V and 0 bases from J; junction bases left unmatched: 9. The CDR3 spells CASSQAGTATRSYNEQFF. CDR3 coding DNA: TGCGCCAGCAGCCAAGCCGGGACAGCCACCCGCTCCTACAATGAGCAGTTCTTC.

The V and J genes are TRBV6-5 and TRBJ1-3; D remains unclear. This CDR3 is built from 14 residues. CDR1 is MNHEY and CDR2 is SVGAGI in the germline V gene. Trimming removed 0 bases at V and 7 bases at J, with 10 bases between. In nucleotides, the CDR3 is TGTGCCAGCAGTTACTCGTCCCGGGCCAACACCATATATTTT. Protein sequence: CASSYSSRANTIYF.

This clonotype was counted ten times or more. The V call is TRBV6-5, the J call TRBJ2-3, with a tentative D call TRBD2 (6 bases). The V gene's germline CDR1 is MNHEY and CDR2 SVGAGI. The V end was cut by 8 bases, the J end by 8 bases, with 17 bases between. The CDR3 extends over 13 amino acids. The chain's CDR3 is CASRTISRGTQYF. For the CDR3, the DNA is TGTGCCAGCCGGACTATTTCCCGGGGTACGCAGTATTTT.

This clonotype appeared many times. The gene calls are TRBV20-1 and TRBJ2-5; D may correspond to TRBD1 or TRBD2 (5 bases each). Trimming cost V 0 bases and J 2 bases, with 13 bases left between them. The CDR3 is made up of 15 amino acids. Germline V lookup: CDR1 DFQATT, CDR2 SNEGSKA (reference sequence). CDR3 nucleotide sequence: TGCAGTGCTAGAGATGGGGACCGGACTCAAGAGACCCAGTACTTC. Amino acid sequence: CSARDGDRTQETQYF.

This clonotype was seen at least ten times. V and J are TRBV5-1 and TRBJ1-2; D might be TRBD1 (6 bases). The CDR3 is 14 amino acids. V gave up 5 bases and J gave up 6 bases, with 17 bases separating them. Germline V lookup: CDR1 SGHRS, CDR2 YFSETQ. The chain's CDR3 is CASSPGAQVHGYTF. The CDR3 nucleotides are TGCGCCAGCAGTCCGGGGGCGCAAGTACATGGCTACACCTTC.

Many counts were recorded for this clonotype. V gene TRBV5-6 combines with J gene TRBJ2-6; the D gene is possibly TRBD1 (7 bases). V lost 0 bases and J 2 bases, leaving 21 bases between the germline ends. This CDR3 has 20 residues. The germline CDR1 and CDR2 sequences are SGHDT and YYEEEE. CDR3 region: CASSLGGAGGTWAGANVLTF. DNA for the CDR3: TGTGCCAGCAGCTTGGGGGGTGCAGGGGGGACTTGGGCTGGGGCCAACGTCCTGACTTTC.